The source of this TCR beta chain is a study of CD8 T cells in ankylosing spondylitis. Generation of TCR beta libraries employed quantitative 5'-RACE incorporating molecular barcodes. In TCRdb, the 5' RACE reads were re-called with MiXCR into one record per CDR3 protein. The data hold some 250,000 distinct CDR3 sequences, with roughly a quarter observed a single time. Trimming left V 1 base short and J 7 bases short, with 11 bases between. The CDR3 is 14 residues long. Germline-derived CDR1 and CDR2 are SGHTA and FQGNSA. Of note for this clonotype: Its antigen is unidentified.

Study conclusions and caveats: A TCR beta motif of under 10 highly homologous variants appeared characteristic of ankylosing spondylitis blood. In synovial fluid and blood from reactive arthritis, some motif variants were previously reported.

Sequencing was done on a sample of blood, either unsorted or a sorted T cell fraction (not recorded which). This clonotype was sampled from a male donor with ankylosing spondylitis or in good health (not recorded which). The chain links TRBV7-2 to TRBJ2-1; tentative D call: TRBD1 (5 bases). CDR3 sequence reads: CASSLEVGANEQFF. CDR3 DNA sequence: TGTGCCAGCAGCTTAGAGGTAGGGGCAAATGAGCAGTTCTTC.